The source of this T cell receptor beta chain is a study of cytomegalovirus exposure and HLA in healthy donors. On the study more broadly: In an earlier analysis, around 100 million unique TCR beta sequences were found from about 180 million T cells.

Primers included in the PCR were 60 Vbeta and 13 Jbeta primers. This table comes from immunoSEQ multiplex PCR, and its TCRdb copy is limited to in-frame clones, with some not included. The sample has around 95,000 clones, approximately 72% seen once. Whole-study findings and limits: A later analysis appeared to link common viral pathogens to several of the most significant clusters. The only immune exposure information that was available was CMV serostatus.

As for this clone: The antigen is unknown.

The V and J ends lost 7 bases and 3 bases respectively, with 12 bases between them. The CDR3 runs 13 residues. Germline V gene data show CDR1 as SGHRS and CDR2 as YFSETQ. Donors showed nominal health when sampled, although they likely had unrecorded immune exposures. The TCR sequence derives from a woman in her forties in good health and CMV-seropositive. Sequencing was performed on PBMCs. V and J are TRBV5-1 and TRBJ2-3; possibly TRBD2 for D (5 bases). The CDR3 nucleotides read TGCGCCAGCGCGTCGGGGTGGACAGATACGCAGTATTTT. Protein sequence: CASASGWTDTQYF.